Detailed here is one T cell receptor beta chain. Its cognate antigen is unknown. The sample comes from a study of OX40 agonist ivuxolimab in advanced cancers. Study information: The study gave patients intravenous ivuxolimab at 0.01 to 10 mg/kg every 2 weeks. Overall study findings and caveats: Averaged across samples, CD8+ T cells carried more expanded clones than CD4+ did.

The sampling schedule covered blood at baseline, cycle 4 day 1, and cycle 7 day 1. Repertoires were generated with immunoSEQ multiplex PCR, while TCRdb's copy carries only in-frame clones and drops some. Here the sample spans some 20,000 clones, 75% to 90% being singletons. In germline, CDR1 is SGHVS, CDR2 FNYEAQ. V lost 1 base to trimming and J lost 1 base, with 16 bases between them. The CDR3 runs to 17 residues. Sequenced material: CD4+ or CD8+ T cells sorted from blood, taken in a trial of the OX40 agonist ivuxolimab. The chain recombines TRBV7-6 with TRBJ2-5, with D perhaps TRBD1 (6 bases). The TCR was taken from an adult with an advanced solid tumor such as melanoma, head and neck, liver or kidney cancer. The CDR3, as DNA: TGTGCCAGCAGCTTAGACCCCCCTGGACAGCTCCAAGAGACCCAGTACTTC. Amino acid sequence: CASSLDPPGQLQETQYF.